This T cell receptor beta chain was obtained from a study of cytomegalovirus exposure and HLA in healthy donors. The CDR3 extends over 11 amino acids. CDR1 and CDR2 (germline): MNHEY, SMNVEV (reference sequence). 13 Jbeta primers and 60 Vbeta primers were used for the PCR. Measured with immunoSEQ multiplex PCR; TCRdb has only the in-frame clones, and not every one. The sample consists of about 98,000 clones, about 81% of them appearing once. The chain carries TRBV27 and TRBJ2-7; tentatively, D is TRBD1 (6 bases). Sequencing used PBMCs. The TCR originated in a middle-aged man in good health and CMV-seronegative. The CDR3 sequence is CASGQYYEQYF. The CDR3 nucleotides are TGTGCTTCGGGACAATACTACGAGCAGTACTTC.